These T cell receptor beta chains were read from a single sample in a study of graft-versus-host responses after intestinal transplantation. Produced via immunoSEQ multiplex PCR; TCRdb's table is partial and in-frame only. There are some 15,000 clones in the sample; roughly 80% occur only once, and 7.8% lies in the top ten. This material consisted of ileum tissue, taken around 470 days after intestinal transplant. These receptors came from a human patient who received an intestinal transplant, so some T cells may come from the graft donor. Both conserved end residues are part of each CDR3. A D gene is named only where the DNA matches it firmly. Some rows have no size entry. The others give once, few or many, or a class for an expanded clone.

V	J	size	D	DNA	CDR3
TRBV9	TRBJ1-2	NA	NA	TGTGCCAGCAGCGTAGGGGGGGACTATGGCTACACCTTC	CASSVGGDYGYTF
TRBV4-2	TRBJ1-1	NA	NA	TGTGCCAGCAGCCAAGATCTACCCCAATCGGAAGCTTTCTTT	CASSQDLPQSEAFF
TRBV5-1	TRBJ2-7	NA	NA	TGCGCCAGCAGCTTGGGACAGAGCTCCTACGAGCAGTACTTC	CASSLGQSSYEQYF
TRBV20-1	TRBJ2-7	NA	NA	TGCAGTGCTAGTTTGAGCTACGAGCAGTACTTC	CSASLSYEQYF
TRBV7-9	TRBJ2-7	NA	TRBD1	TGTGCCAGCAGGCCCGGGACAGGCCCTTACGAGCAGTACTTC	CASRPGTGPYEQYF
TRBV25-1	TRBJ1-2	NA	NA	TGTGCCAGCAGTGAATTGAATAGGACCCCTTATGGCTACACCTTC	CASSELNRTPYGYTF
TRBV2	TRBJ1-5	NA	NA	TGTGCCAGTCACCAGGGAAGCAATCAGCCCCAGCATTTT	CASHQGSNQPQHF
TRBV4-2	TRBJ2-3	NA	TRBD2	TGTGCCAGCAGCCGAACTCCGGGGGGGCTGGATACGCAGTATTTT	CASSRTPGGLDTQYF
TRBV4-3	TRBJ2-5	NA	NA	TGCGCCAGCAGCCAAGATTTTCCTGGGGGCCAAGAGACCCAGTACTTC	CASSQDFPGGQETQYF
TRBV27	TRBJ2-1	NA	TRBD2	TGTGCCACGGGCCCTAGCGGCCTTACCTACAATGAGCAGCTCTTC	CATGPSGLTYNEQLF
TRBV5-4	TRBJ2-1	NA	NA	TGTGCCAGCAGCTCCCCGTGGCTAGCTGGCAATGAGCAGTTCTTC	CASSSPWLAGNEQFF
TRBV5-4	TRBJ1-2	NA	TRBD1	TGTGCCAGCAGCGCCCGACAGGGGGCCAGGGTCTATGGCTACACCTTC	CASSARQGARVYGYTF
TRBV19	TRBJ2-7	NA	TRBD1	TGTGCCAGTAGTATACCCTCCCCCCGGACAGGGACCTACGAGCAGTACTTC	CASSIPSPRTGTYEQYF
TRBV27	TRBJ2-1	NA	NA	TGTGCCAGCAGCACAGGGTTAGGCAATGAGCAGTTCTTC	CASSTGLGNEQFF
TRBV5-7	TRBJ1-2	NA	NA	TGTGCCAGCAGCGCCGACAGTTATGGCTACACCTTC	CASSADSYGYTF
TRBV6-8	TRBJ2-1	NA	TRBD2	TGTGCCAGCAGTTATCGTAGCGGGGGGAGGAACAATGAGCAGTTCTTC	CASSYRSGGRNNEQFF
TRBV19	TRBJ2-1	once	TRBD2	TGTGCCAGTAGTATGACAGCGGGACGGTTTGGTGAGCAGTTCTTC	CASSMTAGRFGEQFF
TRBV11-2	TRBJ2-5	NA	NA	TGTGCCAGCAGCTTAGAAAGGTCCCAGTACTTC	CASSLERSQYF
TRBV7-3	TRBJ2-7	NA	NA	TGTGCCAGCAGCCAACAGGGTGGCTACGAGCAGTACTTC	CASSQQGGYEQYF
TRBV27	TRBJ2-7	NA	NA	TGTGCCAGCGCCGGGAGCTCCTACGAGCAGTACTTC	CASAGSSYEQYF
TRBV11-3	TRBJ2-1	NA	NA	TGTGCCAGCAGTCTGCGGGACACCTACAATGAGCAGTTCTTC	CASSLRDTYNEQFF
TRBV11-1	TRBJ2-7	few	NA	TGTGCCAGCAGCCCCGGACTGGTCTACGAGCAGTACTTC	CASSPGLVYEQYF
TRBV27	TRBJ2-1	NA	NA	TGTGCCAGCAGCCCCTGGCAGAACCCCAATGAGCAGTTCTTC	CASSPWQNPNEQFF
TRBV2	TRBJ1-1	NA	NA	TGTGCCAGCAGTGTGGGCAGGGGATCTACTGAAGCTTTCTTT	CASSVGRGSTEAFF
TRBV11-2	TRBJ1-2	NA	TRBD1	TGTGCCAGCAGCTTGCCGGGACAGGGGGTCAATGGCTACACCTTC	CASSLPGQGVNGYTF